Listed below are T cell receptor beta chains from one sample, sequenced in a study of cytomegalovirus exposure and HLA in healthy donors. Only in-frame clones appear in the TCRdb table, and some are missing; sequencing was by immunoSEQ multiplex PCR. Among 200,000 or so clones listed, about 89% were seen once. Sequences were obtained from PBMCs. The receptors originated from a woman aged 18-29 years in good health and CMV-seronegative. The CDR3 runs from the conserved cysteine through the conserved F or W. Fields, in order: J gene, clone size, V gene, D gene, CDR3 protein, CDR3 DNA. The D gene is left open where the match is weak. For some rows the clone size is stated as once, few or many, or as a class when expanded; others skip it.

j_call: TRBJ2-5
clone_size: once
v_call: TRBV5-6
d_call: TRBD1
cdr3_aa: CASSSEWTGTETQYF
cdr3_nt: TGTGCCAGCAGCTCAGAGTGGACAGGGACCGAGACCCAGTACTTC

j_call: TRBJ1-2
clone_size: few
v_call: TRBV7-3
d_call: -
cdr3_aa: CASSLRRGAVYGYTF
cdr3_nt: TGTGCCAGCAGCTTAAGGAGGGGCGCCGTCTATGGCTACACCTTC

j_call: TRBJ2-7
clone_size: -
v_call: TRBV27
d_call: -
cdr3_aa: CASSPMRTTLYEQYF
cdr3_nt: TGTGCCAGCAGTCCTATGAGGACTACTCTCTACGAGCAGTACTTC

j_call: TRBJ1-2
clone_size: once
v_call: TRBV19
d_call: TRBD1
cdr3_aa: CASSTQQGPYGYTF
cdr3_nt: TGTGCCAGTAGTACACAACAGGGGCCCTATGGCTACACCTTC

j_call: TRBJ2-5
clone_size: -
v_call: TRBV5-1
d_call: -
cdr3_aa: CASSLRGETQYF
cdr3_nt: TGCGCCAGCAGCTTGAGAGGGGAGACCCAGTACTTC

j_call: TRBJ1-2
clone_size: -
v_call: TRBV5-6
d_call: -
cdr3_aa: CASSYSAGTRNNYGYTF
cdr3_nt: TGTGCCAGCAGCTATAGTGCCGGGACACGAAATAACTATGGCTACACCTTC

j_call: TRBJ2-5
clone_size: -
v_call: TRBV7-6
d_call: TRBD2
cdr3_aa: CASSLLAGGLFQETQYF
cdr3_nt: TGTGCCAGCAGCCTACTAGCGGGAGGCCTATTTCAAGAGACCCAGTACTTC

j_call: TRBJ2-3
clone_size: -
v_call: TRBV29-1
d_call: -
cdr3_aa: CSVWERNTDTQYF
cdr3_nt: TGCAGCGTTTGGGAGAGAAACACAGATACGCAGTATTTT

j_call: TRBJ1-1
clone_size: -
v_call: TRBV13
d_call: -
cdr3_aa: CASSSLMDTEAFF
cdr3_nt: TGTGCCAGCAGCTCCCTAATGGACACTGAAGCTTTCTTT

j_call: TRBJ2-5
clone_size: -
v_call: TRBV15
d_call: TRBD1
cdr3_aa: CATSRAQGQGGTQYF
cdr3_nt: TGTGCCACCAGCAGGGCTCAAGGACAGGGAGGGACCCAGTACTTC